Following are 2 T cell receptor beta chains from one sample sequenced in a study of T cells in Graves' hyperthyroidism and ophthalmopathy. RNA transcripts gave rise to amplified TCR beta CDR3 regions. Initially, a first-round RT-PCR of the TCR CDR3 employed the HTBI primer set. TCRdb analysed the multiplex PCR reads with MiXCR anew, one entry per CDR3 protein. The repertoire holds hundreds of thousands of distinct CDR3 sequences, 15% to 20% seen once, with approximately 3.8% in the top ten. Sequencing was performed on blood. Receptors were obtained from a woman under 40 with Graves' hyperthyroidism.

This clonotype was found a few times. The V call is TRBV5-6, the J call TRBJ2-3; 12 nucleotides line up with TRBD2. The CDR3 loop spans 14 amino acids. Germline CDR1 SGHDT, CDR2 YYEEEE. The V and J ends lost 4 bases and 12 bases, in that order; junction bases with no gene match: 9. CDR3 bases: TGTGCCAGCAGCGTCGGACTAGCGGGATATGTACAGTATTTT. It encodes CASSVGLAGYVQYF.

The rearrangement uses TRBV27 and TRBJ1-5; D not resolved. The V gene's germline CDR1 is MNHEY and CDR2 SMNVEV (reference sequence). The CDR3 runs to 14 residues. The V end was cut by 4 bases, the J end by 1 base, with 8 bases between. CDR3 loop: CASSSEFSNQPQHF. In DNA, the CDR3 is TGTGCCAGCAGTTCGGAATTCAGCAATCAGCCCCAGCATTTT.